The 17 T cell receptor beta chains presented below share a single source sample, sequenced in a study of shared clonotypes between healthy human individuals. Repertoires were generated with immunoSEQ multiplex PCR, while TCRdb's copy carries only in-frame clones and drops some. The sample has about half a million clones, approximately 82% seen once; the top ten hold about 11%. Sequenced sample: PBMCs. These receptor sequences come from a woman in her 40s in good health. Some clones in this sample may be carry-over from other donors' samples.

This sequence joins TRBV5-1 and TRBJ2-1; D remains ambiguous. V was cut by 0 bases and J by 9 bases, with 19 bases left in between. Per the germline V gene, CDR1 is SGHRS and CDR2 is YFSETQ. CDR3 length: 16 amino acids. CDR3 bases: TGCGCCAGCAGCTTGGCGGAGCGATCACCAGTCGGTGAGCAGTTCTTC. Translated: CASSLAERSPVGEQFF.

The genes are TRBV5-1 and TRBJ2-6, with D unclear. Germline assignment: CDR1 SGHRS and CDR2 YFSETQ. The ends were cut back, 3 bases at V and 0 bases at J, with 16 bases in the middle. The CDR3 length is 18 residues. The CDR3 reads CASSSKTFRSSGANVLTF. The CDR3 DNA sequence: TGCGCCAGCAGCTCAAAGACATTTCGCAGCTCTGGGGCCAACGTCCTGACTTTC.

On this clone itself: A junction boundary mismatches the germline segment, possibly from a read error. This sequence joins TRBV30 and TRBJ1-2; 9 nucleotides agree with TRBD1. CDR3 length: 14 amino acids. Looked up from germline, CDR1 is GTSNPN and CDR2 is SVGIG (reference sequence). The CDR3 sequence: CAWEPLGTGTLGGF. CDR3 sequence (DNA): TGTGCCTGGGAGCCCTTGGGGACAGGGACCCTTGGTGGCTTC.

V usage is TRBV15 and J usage is TRBJ1-5; no clear D gene. The CDR3 covers 16 residues. Germline V lookup: CDR1 LNHNV, CDR2 YYDKDF (reference sequence). Trimming shortened V by 1 base and J by 1 base, and 11 bases separated the two germline ends. The CDR3: CATSRGGDTSNQPQHF. CDR3 DNA: TGTGCCACCAGCAGAGGTGGGGATACGAGCAATCAGCCCCAGCATTTT.

J is TRBJ2-7 and V is TRBV2, with TRBD2 identical over 7 bases. This CDR3 spans 16 amino acids. Germline V gene lookup returns CDR1 SNHLY and CDR2 FYNNEI. Trimming took 6 bases from V and 3 from J; bases not matched to a gene: 14. The CDR3 DNA reads as TGTGCCAGCAGCGGTGGGTGGCGGGAGTCCCTCTACGAGCAGTACTTC. It codes for CASSGGWRESLYEQYF.

In this sample, this clone turned up once. CDR3 coding DNA: TGTGCCAGCAGTATACAGGGGGTCGAGGATCAGCCCCAGCATTTT. This codes for CASSIQGVEDQPQHF. This chain links TRBV28 with TRBJ1-5; TRBD1 aligns across 8 bases. Germline values: CDR1 MDHEN, CDR2 SYDVKM. V was pared by 5 bases and J by 5 bases, with 8 bases of the junction left unmatched. The CDR3 contains 15 residues.

The J gene is TRBJ2-3, the V gene TRBV19, with D uncertain. The CDR3 totals 14 residues. Germline V gene lookup returns CDR1 LNHDA and CDR2 SQIVND (reference sequence). Trimming removed 1 base from V and 2 bases from J, with 7 bases in between. CDR3 sequence: CASSIAPSTDTQYF. CDR3 in DNA: TGTGCCAGTAGTATAGCGCCGTCCACAGATACGCAGTATTTT.

CDR3 sequence: CASSTGLSSTEAFF. CDR3 sequence (DNA): TGTGCCAGCAGCACTGGACTTTCGAGCACTGAAGCTTTCTTT. The chain carries TRBV7-9 and TRBJ1-1; D not certain. Trimming stripped 5 bases from V and 4 bases from J, with 14 bases between. CDR1 is SEHNR and CDR2 is FQNEAQ in the germline V gene (reference sequence). The CDR3 is 14 residues long.

This clone was found a few times. This chain links TRBV4-3 with TRBJ2-7, with 9 nucleotides matching TRBD2. The germline gives CDR1 LGHNA, CDR2 YSLEER. The CDR3 extends over 13 amino acids. V shed 8 bases, J shed 6 bases, and the junction held 8 bases outside the gene matches. For the CDR3, the DNA is TGCGCCAGCGGAGGTAGCGGGAGCGGCGAGCAGTACTTC. As protein: CASGGSGSGEQYF.

The table lists this clone with a few counts. The sample carries other DNA sequences with the same CDR3. The V gene is TRBV10-1, the J gene TRBJ2-7; D call uncertain. CDR1 WNHNN and CDR2 SYGVQD come from the germline V gene (reference sequence). The CDR3 covers 12 residues. Between the trimmed V and J ends, which lost 0 bases and 4 bases, there was a span of 4 bases. The CDR3 loop is CASSESGYEQYF. The CDR3, as DNA: TGCGCCAGCAGTGAGTCGGGTTACGAGCAGTACTTC.

The V call is TRBV10-3, the J call TRBJ2-3; D unresolved. Per germline, CDR1 ENHRY and CDR2 SYGVKD. The length of the CDR3 is 15 residues. V was cut by 6 bases and J by 0 bases, with 13 bases left in between. The CDR3 sequence: CAIRTDTTSTDTQYF. CDR3 sequence (DNA): TGTGCCATCAGAACCGACACAACTAGCACAGATACGCAGTATTTT.

This clone appeared once. The rearrangement links TRBV27 to TRBJ1-5, with D maybe TRBD1 (6 bases). This CDR3 has 18 residues. Trimming took off 6 bases at V and 2 bases at J, with 23 bases between the two ends. Germline V gives CDR1 MNHEY, CDR2 SMNVEV (reference sequence). CDR3: CASRLNINRARGNQPQHF. CDR3 in DNA: TGTGCCAGCAGACTCAATATAAACAGGGCCCGTGGCAATCAGCCCCAGCATTTT.

This clone was recorded only once. V usage is TRBV11-3 and J usage is TRBJ2-1, with unresolved D. Trimming shortened V by 1 base and J by 4 bases, and 11 bases separated the two germline ends. CDR3 size: 15 residues. Germline lookup yields CDR1 SGHNT and CDR2 YENEEA. The CDR3 sequence is CASSLGYNQYNEQFF. The CDR3 DNA follows: TGTGCCAGCAGCTTAGGGTACAACCAATACAATGAGCAGTTCTTC.

J is TRBJ2-4 and V is TRBV11-2; possibly TRBD2 for D (5 bases). This CDR3 region has 17 residues. The germline CDR1 and CDR2 sequences are SGHAT and FQNNGV. Trimming cost V 3 bases and J 1 base, with 16 bases left between them. The CDR3 DNA reads as TGTGCCAGCAGCTTTCCCGACATCGGGGAGGCCAAAAACATTCAGTACTTC. Translating gives CASSFPDIGEAKNIQYF.

This clone came up once. The genes are TRBV19 and TRBJ2-1; D uncertain. This CDR3 has 14 residues. Germline V lookup: CDR1 LNHDA, CDR2 SQIVND (reference sequence). Trimming cost V 4 bases and J 3 bases, with 10 bases left between them. In DNA, the CDR3 is TGTGCCAGTAGTAGGCTAGAACACTACAATGAGCAGTTCTTC. This encodes CASSRLEHYNEQFF.

J is TRBJ1-2 and V is TRBV27, with 7 nucleotides matching TRBD1. Germline CDR1 is MNHEY and CDR2 is SMNVEV (reference sequence). The length of the CDR3 is 15 residues. V lost 5 bases to trimming and J lost 4 bases; unmatched junction nucleotides: 10. CDR3 amino acids: CASSPSGTAVYGYTF. CDR3 DNA: TGTGCCAGCAGTCCGAGCGGGACAGCTGTCTATGGCTACACCTTC.

The chain links TRBV4-2 to TRBJ1-5; D is undetermined. V was pared by 0 bases and J by 5 bases, with 5 bases between. The CDR3 consists of 13 residues. CDR1 and CDR2 from the germline V gene are LGHNA and YNFKEQ. The CDR3 spells CASSQDDYQPQHF. CDR3 DNA sequence: TGTGCCAGCAGCCAAGATGATTATCAGCCCCAGCATTTT.